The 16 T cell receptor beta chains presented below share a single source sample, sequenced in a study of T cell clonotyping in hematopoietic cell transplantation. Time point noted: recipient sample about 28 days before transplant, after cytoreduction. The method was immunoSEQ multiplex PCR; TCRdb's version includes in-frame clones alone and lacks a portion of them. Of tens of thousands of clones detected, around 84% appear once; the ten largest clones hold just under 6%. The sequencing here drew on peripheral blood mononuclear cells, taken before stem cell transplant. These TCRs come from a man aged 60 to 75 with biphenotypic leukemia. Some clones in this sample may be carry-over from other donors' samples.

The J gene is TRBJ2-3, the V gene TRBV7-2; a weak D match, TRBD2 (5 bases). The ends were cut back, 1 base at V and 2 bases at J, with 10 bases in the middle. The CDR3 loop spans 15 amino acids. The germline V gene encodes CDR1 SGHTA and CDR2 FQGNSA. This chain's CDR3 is CASSLGGIHTDTQYF. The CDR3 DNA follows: TGTGCCAGCAGCTTAGGAGGGATACACACAGATACGCAGTATTTT.

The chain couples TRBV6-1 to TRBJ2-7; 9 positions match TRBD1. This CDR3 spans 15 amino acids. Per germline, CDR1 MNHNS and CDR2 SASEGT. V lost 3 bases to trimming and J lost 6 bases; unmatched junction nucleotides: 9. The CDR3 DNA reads TGTGCCAGCAGTGATGTCGGGACAGGGCATCCCGAGCAGTACTTC. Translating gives CASSDVGTGHPEQYF.

CDR3 DNA sequence: TGTGCCAGCAGCGTAGGGGGCACGACCTTCACAGATACGCAGTATTTT. This encodes CASSVGGTTFTDTQYF. V gene TRBV9 combines with J gene TRBJ2-3; D perhaps matches TRBD1 (5 bases). Trimming removed 0 bases at V and 2 bases at J, with 13 bases between. Germline V gives CDR1 SGDLS, CDR2 YYNGEE. This CDR3 is 16 amino acids long.

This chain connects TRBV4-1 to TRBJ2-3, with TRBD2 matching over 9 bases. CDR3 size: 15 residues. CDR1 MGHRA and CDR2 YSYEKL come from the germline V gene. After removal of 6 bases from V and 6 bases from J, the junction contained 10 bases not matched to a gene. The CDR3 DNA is TGCGCCAGCAGGTTGGGCGGGAGGGCCCTGGATACGCAGTATTTT. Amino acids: CASRLGGRALDTQYF.

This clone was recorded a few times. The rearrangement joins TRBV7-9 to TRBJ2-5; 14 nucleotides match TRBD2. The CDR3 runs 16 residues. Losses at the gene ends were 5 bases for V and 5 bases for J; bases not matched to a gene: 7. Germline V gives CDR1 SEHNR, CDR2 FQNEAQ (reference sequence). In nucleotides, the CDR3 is TGTGCCAGCAGCACCCGACTAGCGGGAGGGCCCGAGACCCAGTACTTC. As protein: CASSTRLAGGPETQYF.

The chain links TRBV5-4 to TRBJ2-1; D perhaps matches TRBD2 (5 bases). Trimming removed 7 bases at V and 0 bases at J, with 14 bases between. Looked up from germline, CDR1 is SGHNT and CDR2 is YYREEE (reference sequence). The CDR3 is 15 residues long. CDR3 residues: CASFGSGSSYNEQFF. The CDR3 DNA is TGTGCCAGCTTCGGAAGCGGAAGCTCCTACAATGAGCAGTTCTTC.

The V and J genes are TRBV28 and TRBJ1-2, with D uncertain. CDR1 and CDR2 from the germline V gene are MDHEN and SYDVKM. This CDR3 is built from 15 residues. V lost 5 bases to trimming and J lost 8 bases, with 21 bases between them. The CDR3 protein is CASSPPGRASGGYTF. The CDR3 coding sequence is TGTGCCAGCAGTCCCCCGGGGAGGGCCTCGGGAGGCTACACCTTC.

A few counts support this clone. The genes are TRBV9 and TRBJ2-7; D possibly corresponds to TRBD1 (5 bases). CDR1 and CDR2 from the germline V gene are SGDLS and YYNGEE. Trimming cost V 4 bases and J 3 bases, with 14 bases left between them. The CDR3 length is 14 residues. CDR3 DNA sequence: TGTGCCAGCAGCACTACAGGCACTGACTACGAGCAGTACTTC. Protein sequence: CASSTTGTDYEQYF.

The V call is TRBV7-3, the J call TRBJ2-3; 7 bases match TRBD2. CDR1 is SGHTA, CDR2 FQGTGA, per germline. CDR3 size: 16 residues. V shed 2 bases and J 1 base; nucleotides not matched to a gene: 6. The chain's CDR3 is CASSLSAGEGTDTQYF. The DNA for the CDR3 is TGTGCCAGCAGCTTATCGGCGGGAGAGGGCACAGATACGCAGTATTTT.

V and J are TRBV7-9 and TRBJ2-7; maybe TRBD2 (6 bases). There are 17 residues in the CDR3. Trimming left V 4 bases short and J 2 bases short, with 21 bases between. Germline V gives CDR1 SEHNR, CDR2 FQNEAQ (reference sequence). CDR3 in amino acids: CASSSRTGAGGAYEQYF. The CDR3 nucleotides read TGTGCCAGCAGCTCTAGGACCGGGGCGGGCGGGGCCTACGAGCAGTACTTC.

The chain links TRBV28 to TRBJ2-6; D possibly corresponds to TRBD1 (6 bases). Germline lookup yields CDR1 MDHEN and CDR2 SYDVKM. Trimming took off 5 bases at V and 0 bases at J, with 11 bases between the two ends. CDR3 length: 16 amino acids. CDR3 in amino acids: CASSAHRDSGANVLTF. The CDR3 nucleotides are TGTGCCAGCAGTGCGCACAGGGACTCTGGGGCCAACGTCCTGACTTTC.

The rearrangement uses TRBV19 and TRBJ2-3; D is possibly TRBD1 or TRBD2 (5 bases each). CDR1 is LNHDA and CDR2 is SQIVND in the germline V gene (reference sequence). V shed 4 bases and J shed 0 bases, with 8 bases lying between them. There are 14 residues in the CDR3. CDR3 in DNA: TGTGCCAGTAGTAAGGGACCCAGCACAGATACGCAGTATTTT. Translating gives CASSKGPSTDTQYF.

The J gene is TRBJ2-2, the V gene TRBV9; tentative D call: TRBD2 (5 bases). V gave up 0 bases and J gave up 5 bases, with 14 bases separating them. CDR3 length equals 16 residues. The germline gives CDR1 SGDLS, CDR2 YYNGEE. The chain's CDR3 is CASSVGSAGYTGELFF. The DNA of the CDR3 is TGTGCCAGCAGCGTAGGTTCTGCGGGCTATACCGGGGAGCTGTTTTTT.

DNA for the CDR3: TGTGCCAGCAGCTTAAATCCCGCCGGGACGGGGCAGCCCCAGCATTTT. Its protein is CASSLNPAGTGQPQHF. The rearrangement joins TRBV7-2 to TRBJ1-5; D perhaps matches TRBD1 (5 bases). The CDR3 has 16 amino acids. V was pared by 2 bases and J by 7 bases, with 18 bases between. Germline V gives CDR1 SGHTA, CDR2 FQGNSA.

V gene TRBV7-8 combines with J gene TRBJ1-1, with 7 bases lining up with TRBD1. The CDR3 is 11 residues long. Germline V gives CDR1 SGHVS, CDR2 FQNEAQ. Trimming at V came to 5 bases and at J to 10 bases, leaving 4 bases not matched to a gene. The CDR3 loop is CASSNRDRAFF. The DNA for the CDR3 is TGTGCCAGCAGCAATCGGGACAGAGCTTTCTTT. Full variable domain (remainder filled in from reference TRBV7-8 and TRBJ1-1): GAGVSQSPRYKVAKRGQDVALRCDPISGHVSLFWYQQALGQGPEFLTYFQNEAQLDKSGLPSDRFFAERPEGSVSTLKIQRTQQEDSAVYLCASSNRDRAFFGQGTRLTVV.

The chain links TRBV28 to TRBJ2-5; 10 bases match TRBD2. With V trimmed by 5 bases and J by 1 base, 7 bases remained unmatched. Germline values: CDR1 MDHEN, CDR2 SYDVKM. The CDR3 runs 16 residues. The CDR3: CASSLGLAPIQETQYF. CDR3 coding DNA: TGTGCCAGCAGTCTGGGACTAGCGCCGATCCAAGAGACCCAGTACTTC.